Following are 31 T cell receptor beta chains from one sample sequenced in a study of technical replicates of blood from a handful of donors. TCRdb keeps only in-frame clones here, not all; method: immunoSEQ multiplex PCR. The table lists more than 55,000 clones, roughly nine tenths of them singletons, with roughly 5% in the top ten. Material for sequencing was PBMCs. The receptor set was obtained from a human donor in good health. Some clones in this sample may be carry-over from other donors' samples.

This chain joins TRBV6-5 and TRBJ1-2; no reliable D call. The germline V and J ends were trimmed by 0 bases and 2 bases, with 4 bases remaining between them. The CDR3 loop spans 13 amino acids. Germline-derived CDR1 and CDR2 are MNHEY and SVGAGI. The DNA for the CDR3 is TGTGCCAGCAGTTACTCGGGCAACTATGGCTACACCTTC. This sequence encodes CASSYSGNYGYTF.

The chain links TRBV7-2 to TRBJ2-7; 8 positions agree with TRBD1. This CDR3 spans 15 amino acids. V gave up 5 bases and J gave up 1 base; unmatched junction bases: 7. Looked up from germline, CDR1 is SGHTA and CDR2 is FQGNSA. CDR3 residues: CASSHRTGSSYEQYF. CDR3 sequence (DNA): TGTGCCAGCAGCCACCGGACAGGGAGTTCCTACGAGCAGTACTTC.

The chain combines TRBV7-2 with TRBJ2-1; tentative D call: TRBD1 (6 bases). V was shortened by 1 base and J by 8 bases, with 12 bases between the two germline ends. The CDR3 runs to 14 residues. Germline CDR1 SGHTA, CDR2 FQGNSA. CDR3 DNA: TGTGCCAGCAGCTTAGATAGGGGGAAGGATGAGCAGTTCTTC. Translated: CASSLDRGKDEQFF.

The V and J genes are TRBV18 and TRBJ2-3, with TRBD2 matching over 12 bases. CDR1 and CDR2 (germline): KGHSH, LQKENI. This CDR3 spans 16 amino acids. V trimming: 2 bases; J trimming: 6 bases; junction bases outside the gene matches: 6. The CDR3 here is CASSPWTSGDLDTQYF. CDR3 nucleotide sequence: TGTGCCAGCTCACCATGGACTAGCGGGGACCTTGATACGCAGTATTTT.

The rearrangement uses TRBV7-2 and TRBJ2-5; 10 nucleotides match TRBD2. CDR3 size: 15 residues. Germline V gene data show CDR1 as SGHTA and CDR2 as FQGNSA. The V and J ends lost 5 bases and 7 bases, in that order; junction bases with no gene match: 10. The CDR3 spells CASSPRTSGAWTQYF. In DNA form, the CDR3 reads TGTGCCAGCAGCCCCCGAACTAGCGGGGCGTGGACCCAGTACTTC.

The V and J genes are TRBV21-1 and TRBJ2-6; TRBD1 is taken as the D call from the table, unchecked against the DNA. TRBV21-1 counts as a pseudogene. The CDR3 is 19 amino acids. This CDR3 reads CASSYLPGQGISGANVLTF. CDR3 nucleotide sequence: TGTGCCAGCAGCTACCTGCCCGGACAGGGGATCTCCGGGGCCAACGTCCTGACTTTC.

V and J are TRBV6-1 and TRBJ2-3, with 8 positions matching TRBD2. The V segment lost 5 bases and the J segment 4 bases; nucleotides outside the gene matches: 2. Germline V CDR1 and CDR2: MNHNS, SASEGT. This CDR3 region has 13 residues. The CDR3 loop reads CASSSGGSDTQYF. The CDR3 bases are TGTGCCAGCAGTAGCGGGGGATCAGATACGCAGTATTTT.

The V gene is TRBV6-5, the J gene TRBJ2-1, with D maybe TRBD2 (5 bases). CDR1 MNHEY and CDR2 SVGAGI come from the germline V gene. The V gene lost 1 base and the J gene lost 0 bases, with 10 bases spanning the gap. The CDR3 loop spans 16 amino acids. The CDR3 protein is CASSYYSGSSYNEQFF. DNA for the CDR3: TGTGCCAGCAGTTACTATTCGGGGAGCTCCTACAATGAGCAGTTCTTC.

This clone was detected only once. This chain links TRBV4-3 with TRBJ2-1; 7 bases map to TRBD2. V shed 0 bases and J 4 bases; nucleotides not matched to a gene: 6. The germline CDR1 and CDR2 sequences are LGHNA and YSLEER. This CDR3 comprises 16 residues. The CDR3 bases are TGCGCCAGCAGCCAAGATAAAGCGGGAACTTACAATGAGCAGTTCTTC. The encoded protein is CASSQDKAGTYNEQFF.

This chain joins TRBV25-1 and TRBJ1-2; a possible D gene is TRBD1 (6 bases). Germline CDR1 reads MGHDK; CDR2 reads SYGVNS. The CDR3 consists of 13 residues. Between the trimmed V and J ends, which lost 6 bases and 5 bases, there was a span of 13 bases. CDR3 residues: CASSPRGGYGYTF. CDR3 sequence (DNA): TGTGCCAGCAGCCCTCGAGGGGGATATGGCTACACCTTC.

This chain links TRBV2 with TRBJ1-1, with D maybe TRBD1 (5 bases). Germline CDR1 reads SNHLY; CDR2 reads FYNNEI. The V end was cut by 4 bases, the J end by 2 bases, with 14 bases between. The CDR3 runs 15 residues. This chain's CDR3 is CASSALRTGNTEAFF. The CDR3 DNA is TGTGCCAGCAGTGCTTTACGTACAGGCAACACTGAAGCTTTCTTT. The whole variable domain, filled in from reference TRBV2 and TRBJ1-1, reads EPEVTQTPSHQVTQMGQEVILRCVPISNHLYFYWYRQILGQKVEFLVSFYNNEISEKSEIFDDQFSVERPDGSNFTLKIRSTKLEDSAMYFCASSALRTGNTEAFFGQGTRLTVV.

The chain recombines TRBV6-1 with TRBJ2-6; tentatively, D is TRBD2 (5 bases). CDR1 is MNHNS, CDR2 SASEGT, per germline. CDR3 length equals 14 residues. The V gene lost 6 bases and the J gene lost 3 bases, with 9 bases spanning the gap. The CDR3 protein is CASSEGFGANVLTF. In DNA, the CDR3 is TGTGCCAGCAGCGAGGGTTTTGGGGCCAACGTCCTGACTTTC.

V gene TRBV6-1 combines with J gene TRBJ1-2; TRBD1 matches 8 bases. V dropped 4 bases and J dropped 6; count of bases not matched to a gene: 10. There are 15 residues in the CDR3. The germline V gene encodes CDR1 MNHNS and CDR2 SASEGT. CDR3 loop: CASSGRTGRNDGYTF. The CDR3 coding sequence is TGTGCCAGCAGTGGACGGACAGGGAGGAATGATGGCTACACCTTC.

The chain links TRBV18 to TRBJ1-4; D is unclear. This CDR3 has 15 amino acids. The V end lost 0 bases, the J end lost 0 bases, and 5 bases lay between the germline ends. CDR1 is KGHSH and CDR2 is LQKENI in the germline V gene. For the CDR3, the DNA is TGTGCCAGCTCACCACCGAGATCAACTAATGAAAAACTGTTTTTT. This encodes CASSPPRSTNEKLFF.

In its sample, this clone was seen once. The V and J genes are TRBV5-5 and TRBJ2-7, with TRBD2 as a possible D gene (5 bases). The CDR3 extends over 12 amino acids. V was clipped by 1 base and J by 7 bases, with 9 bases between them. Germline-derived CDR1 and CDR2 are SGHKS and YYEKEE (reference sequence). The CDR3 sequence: CASSLSWREQYF. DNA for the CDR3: TGTGCCAGCAGCTTGTCGTGGAGGGAGCAGTACTTC.

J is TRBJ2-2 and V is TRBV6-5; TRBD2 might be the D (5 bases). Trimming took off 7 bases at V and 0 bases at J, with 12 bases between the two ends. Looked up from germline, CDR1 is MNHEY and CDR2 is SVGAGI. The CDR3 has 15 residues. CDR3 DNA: TGTGCCAGCACCGCGGGCGGCGCGAACACCGGGGAGCTGTTTTTT. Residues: CASTAGGANTGELFF.

The CDR3 reads CASSPGQGGMETQYF. In DNA form, the CDR3 reads TGTGCCAGCAGTCCCGGACAGGGGGGTATGGAGACCCAGTACTTC. The V call is TRBV27, the J call TRBJ2-5; TRBD1 agrees at 10 bases. The CDR3 has 15 residues. Germline CDR1 and CDR2: MNHEY and SMNVEV (reference sequence). Trimming removed 5 bases from V and 5 bases from J; junction bases left unmatched: 8.

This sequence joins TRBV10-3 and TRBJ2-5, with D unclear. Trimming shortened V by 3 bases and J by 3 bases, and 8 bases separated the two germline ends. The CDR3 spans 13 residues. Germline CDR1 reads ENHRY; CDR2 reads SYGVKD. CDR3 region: CAISDHREETQYF. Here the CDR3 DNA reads TGTGCCATCAGTGACCACCGCGAAGAGACCCAGTACTTC.

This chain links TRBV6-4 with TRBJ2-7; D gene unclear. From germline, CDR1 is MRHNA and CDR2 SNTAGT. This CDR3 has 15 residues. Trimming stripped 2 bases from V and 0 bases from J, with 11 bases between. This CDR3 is CASSDRRLSSYEQYF. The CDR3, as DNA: TGTGCCAGCAGTGACCGCAGGCTTAGCTCCTACGAGCAGTACTTC.

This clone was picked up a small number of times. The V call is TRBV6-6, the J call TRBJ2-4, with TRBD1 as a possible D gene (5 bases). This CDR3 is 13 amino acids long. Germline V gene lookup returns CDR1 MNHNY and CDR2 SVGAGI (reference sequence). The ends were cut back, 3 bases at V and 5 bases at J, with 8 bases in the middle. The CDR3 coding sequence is TGTGCCAGCAGTTATATACAGGAAAACATTCAGTACTTC. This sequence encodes CASSYIQENIQYF.

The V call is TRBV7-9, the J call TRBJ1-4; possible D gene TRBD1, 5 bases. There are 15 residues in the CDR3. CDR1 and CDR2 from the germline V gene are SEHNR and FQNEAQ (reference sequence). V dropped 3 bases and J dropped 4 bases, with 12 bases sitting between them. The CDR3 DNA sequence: TGTGCCAGCAGCTTCAATTGGCAGGGTAATGAAAAACTGTTTTTT. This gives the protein CASSFNWQGNEKLFF.

CDR3 amino acids: CASSLYYPGSYEQYF. CDR3 sequence (DNA): TGTGCCAGCAGCTTATATTACCCCGGCTCCTACGAGCAGTACTTC. The V call is TRBV11-2, the J call TRBJ2-7; D is ambiguous. Per germline, CDR1 SGHAT and CDR2 FQNNGV. The CDR3 loop spans 15 amino acids. V was clipped by 2 bases and J by 0 bases, with 11 bases between them.

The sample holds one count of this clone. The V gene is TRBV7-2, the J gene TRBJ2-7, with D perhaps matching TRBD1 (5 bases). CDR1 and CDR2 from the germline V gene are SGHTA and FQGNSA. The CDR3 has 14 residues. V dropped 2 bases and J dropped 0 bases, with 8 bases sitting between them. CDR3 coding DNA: TGTGCCAGCAGCTTATCACAGGACTCCTACGAGCAGTACTTC. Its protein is CASSLSQDSYEQYF.

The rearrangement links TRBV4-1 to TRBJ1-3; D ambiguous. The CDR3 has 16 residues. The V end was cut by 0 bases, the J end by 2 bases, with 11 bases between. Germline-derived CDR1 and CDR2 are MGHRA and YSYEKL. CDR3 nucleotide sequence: TGCGCCAGCAGCCAAGATTGGGGAGACACTGGAAACACCATATATTTT. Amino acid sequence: CASSQDWGDTGNTIYF.

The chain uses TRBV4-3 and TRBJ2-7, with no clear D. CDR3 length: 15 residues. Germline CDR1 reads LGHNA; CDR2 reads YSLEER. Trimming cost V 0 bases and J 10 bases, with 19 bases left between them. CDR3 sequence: CASSQDVGRVVRQYF. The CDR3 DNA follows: TGCGCCAGCAGCCAAGATGTTGGTCGAGTTGTGCGCCAGTACTTC.

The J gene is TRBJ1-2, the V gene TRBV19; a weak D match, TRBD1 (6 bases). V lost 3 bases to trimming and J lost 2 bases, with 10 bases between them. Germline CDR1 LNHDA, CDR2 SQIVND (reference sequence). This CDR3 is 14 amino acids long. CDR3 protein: CASSIFQGNYGYTF. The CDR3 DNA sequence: TGTGCCAGTAGTATCTTTCAGGGGAACTATGGCTACACCTTC.

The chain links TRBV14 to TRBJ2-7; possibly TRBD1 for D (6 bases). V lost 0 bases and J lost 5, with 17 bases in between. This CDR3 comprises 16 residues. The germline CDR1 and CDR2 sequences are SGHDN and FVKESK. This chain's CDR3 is CASSQDIGTPLHEQYF. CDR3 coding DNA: TGTGCCAGCAGCCAAGATATCGGGACACCTCTTCACGAGCAGTACTTC.

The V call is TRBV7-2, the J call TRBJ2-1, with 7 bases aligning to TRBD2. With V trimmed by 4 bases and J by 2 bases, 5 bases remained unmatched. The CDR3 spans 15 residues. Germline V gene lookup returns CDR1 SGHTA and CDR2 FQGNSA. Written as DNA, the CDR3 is TGTGCCAGCAGCTCCACCGGGACTACCTACAATGAGCAGTTCTTC. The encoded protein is CASSSTGTTYNEQFF.

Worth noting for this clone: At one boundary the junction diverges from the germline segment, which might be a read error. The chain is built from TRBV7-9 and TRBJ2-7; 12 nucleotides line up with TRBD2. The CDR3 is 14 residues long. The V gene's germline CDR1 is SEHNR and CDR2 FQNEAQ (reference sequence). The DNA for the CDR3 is TGTGCCAGCAGCCTAGCGGGAGGGTCGAACGAGCAGTACTTC. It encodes CASSLAGGSNEQYF. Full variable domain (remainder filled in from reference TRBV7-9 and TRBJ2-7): DTGVSQNPRHKITKRGQNVTFRCDPISEHNRLYWYRQTLGQGPEFLTYFQNEAQLEKSRLLSDRFSAERPKGSFSTLEIQRTEQGDSAMYLCASSLAGGSNEQYFGPGTRLTVT.

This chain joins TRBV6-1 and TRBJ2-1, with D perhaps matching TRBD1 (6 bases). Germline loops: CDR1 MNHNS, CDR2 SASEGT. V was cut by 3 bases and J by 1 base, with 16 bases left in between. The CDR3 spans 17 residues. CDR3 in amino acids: CASSDLTGKGSYNEQFF. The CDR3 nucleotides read TGTGCCAGCAGTGATCTTACAGGGAAGGGTTCCTACAATGAGCAGTTCTTC.

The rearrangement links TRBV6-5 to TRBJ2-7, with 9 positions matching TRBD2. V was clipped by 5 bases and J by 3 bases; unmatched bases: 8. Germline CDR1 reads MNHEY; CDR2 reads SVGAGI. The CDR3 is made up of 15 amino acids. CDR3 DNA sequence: TGTGCCAGCAGTCCTAGCGGGGCTCGAGACTACGAGCAGTACTTC. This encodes CASSPSGARDYEQYF.